The 17 T cell receptor beta chains below come from one sample, sequenced in a study of beta chain features in type 1 diabetes. Study-wide results and limits: Moderate yet significant TCRB CDR3 shortening was seen in Type 1 diabetes patients in all four CD4+ subsets.

What was sequenced were expressed TCRB transcripts, since all of the isolated RNA had been reverse transcribed. Clones were sequenced by immunoSEQ multiplex PCR, and TCRdb holds only the in-frame ones, with some missing. The table includes 350,000 to 400,000 clones, roughly 13% detected once. The antigens for these receptors are not known. Sequenced material: naive CD4+ T cells from blood. The receptors come from a woman younger than 35 with type 1 diabetes.

J is TRBJ2-2 and V is TRBV11-3; D is possibly TRBD1 (5 bases). The CDR3 runs 15 residues. Germline CDR1 is SGHNT and CDR2 is YENEEA. Trimming took off 5 bases at V and 6 bases at J, with 16 bases between the two ends. The CDR3 DNA follows: TGTGCCAGCAGCCCACCAGGGCGTGATCCCGGGGAGCTGTTTTTT. Translation gives CASSPPGRDPGELFF.

V is TRBV11-3 and J is TRBJ2-3; weak D call: TRBD1 (6 bases). V was shortened by 5 bases and J by 2 bases, with 17 bases between the two germline ends. The CDR3 covers 16 residues. The germline V gene encodes CDR1 SGHNT and CDR2 YENEEA. CDR3 residues: CASSPQYEGHTDTQYF. The CDR3 nucleotides read TGTGCCAGCAGCCCCCAGTACGAGGGACACACAGATACGCAGTATTTT.

This clone was seen more than once but under ten times. The chain employs TRBV30 and TRBJ2-1; possibly TRBD1 for D (5 bases). CDR1 GTSNPN and CDR2 SVGIG come from the germline V gene (reference sequence). This CDR3 has 13 residues. Trimming pared 0 bases from V and 6 bases from J, leaving 9 bases between. Written as DNA, the CDR3 is TGTGCCTGGAGTGTAGGGGATGCCAATGAGCAGTTCTTC. This encodes CAWSVGDANEQFF.

This clone occurred a few times. The chain is built from TRBV7-9 and TRBJ2-3, with D perhaps TRBD1 (5 bases). This CDR3 spans 17 amino acids. V dropped 5 bases and J dropped 0 bases, with 18 bases sitting between them. Germline assignment: CDR1 SEHNR and CDR2 FQNEAQ (reference sequence). The CDR3 region has the DNA TGTGCCAGCAGCCCGTTGTTTACAGGCACTAGCACAGATACGCAGTATTTT. As protein: CASSPLFTGTSTDTQYF.

This clone has more than one count but fewer than ten. The rearrangement links TRBV29-1 to TRBJ1-2; 7 nucleotides align to TRBD1. The germline V gene encodes CDR1 SQVTM and CDR2 ANQGSEA. V lost 3 bases, J lost 5 bases, and 9 bases stayed unmatched. CDR3 length: 14 residues. As DNA, the CDR3 is TGCAGCGTTGACCCAGGGGACAGTTTGTATGGCTACACCTTC. Its translation: CSVDPGDSLYGYTF. The full variable domain, completed using reference TRBV29-1 and TRBJ1-2, is SAVISQKPSRDICQRGTSLTIQCQVDSQVTMMFWYRQQPGQSLTLIATANQGSEATYESGFVIDKFPISRPNLTFSTLTVSNMSPEDSSIYLCSVDPGDSLYGYTFGSGTRLTVV.

This sequence joins TRBV11-3 and TRBJ2-7, with D perhaps TRBD2 (6 bases). The germline gives CDR1 SGHNT, CDR2 YENEEA. The CDR3 is made up of 15 amino acids. V was shortened by 3 bases and J by 6 bases, with 18 bases between the two germline ends. CDR3 sequence (DNA): TGTGCCAGCAGCTTTCTTGCGGGGCCCGGGGCCGAGCAGTACTTC. Translated: CASSFLAGPGAEQYF. Full variable domain (outside the CDR3, taken from reference TRBV11-3 and TRBJ2-7): EAGVVQSPRYKIIEKKQPVAFWCNPISGHNTLYWYLQNLGQGPELLIRYENEEAVDDSQLPKDRFSAERLKGVDSTLKIQPAELGDSAVYLCASSFLAGPGAEQYFGPGTRLTVT.

The rearrangement links TRBV10-3 to TRBJ2-4, with TRBD2 matching 12 bases. The V gene's germline CDR1 is ENHRY and CDR2 SYGVKD. With 6 bases clipped from V and 1 base from J, the junction kept 4 bases outside the gene matches. The CDR3 contains 16 residues. The CDR3 sequence: CAISTGTSGAKNIQYF. The DNA for the CDR3 is TGTGCCATCAGCACAGGGACTAGCGGGGCCAAAAACATTCAGTACTTC.

V gene TRBV28 combines with J gene TRBJ2-5, with 12 nucleotides matching TRBD2. The CDR3 extends over 17 amino acids. Per the germline V gene, CDR1 is MDHEN and CDR2 is SYDVKM. Trimming at V came to 3 bases and at J to 0 bases, leaving 5 bases not matched to a gene. CDR3 loop: CASSLPRTSGNQETQYF. The DNA of the CDR3 is TGTGCCAGCAGTTTGCCAAGGACTAGCGGGAACCAAGAGACCCAGTACTTC.

V gene TRBV28 combines with J gene TRBJ1-2; D remains unclear. V was clipped by 11 bases and J by 4 bases, with 14 bases between them. The germline CDR1 and CDR2 sequences are MDHEN and SYDVKM. The CDR3 has 12 amino acids. This CDR3 reads CAGGRTGYGYTF. DNA for the CDR3: TGTGCCGGTGGGAGGACGGGCTATGGCTACACCTTC.

This clone was counted between two and nine times. This chain uses TRBV28 with TRBJ2-5, with 9 bases lining up with TRBD2. V lost 5 bases and J lost 4; bases outside the gene matches: 5. This CDR3 is 14 amino acids long. CDR1 is MDHEN, CDR2 SYDVKM, per germline. The CDR3 DNA reads TGTGCCAGCAGTGGCCTAGCGGGACGAGAGACCCAGTACTTC. Translated: CASSGLAGRETQYF.

V and J are TRBV7-2 and TRBJ2-1; 10 bases are shared with TRBD2. Germline CDR1 is SGHTA and CDR2 is FQGNSA. V was clipped by 1 base and J by 3 bases; unmatched bases: 3. This CDR3 region has 16 residues. CDR3 nucleotide sequence: TGTGCCAGCAGCTTAGTTAGCGGGGGGATCTACAATGAGCAGTTCTTC. Amino acid sequence: CASSLVSGGIYNEQFF.

The gene calls are TRBV19 and TRBJ1-1; D gene uncertain. V was cut by 3 bases and J by 11 bases, with 10 bases left in between. The CDR3 loop spans 11 amino acids. Per the germline V gene, CDR1 is LNHDA and CDR2 is SQIVND (reference sequence). This CDR3 reads CASSIDIRAFF. CDR3 DNA: TGTGCCAGTAGTATCGACATCCGGGCTTTCTTT.

This clone was detected only a few times. This chain connects TRBV7-2 to TRBJ1-4; D gene unclear. V was cut by 2 bases and J by 8 bases, with 9 bases left in between. Germline V gene sequence: CDR1 SGHTA, CDR2 FQGNSA. The CDR3 is 13 amino acids. CDR3 sequence: CASSLLRGEKLFF. In DNA, the CDR3 is TGTGCCAGCAGCTTACTAAGAGGGGAAAAACTGTTTTTT.

This clone was detected only a few times. V usage is TRBV29-1 and J usage is TRBJ2-7; D is perhaps TRBD1 (5 bases). Trimming removed 5 bases at V and 2 bases at J, with 7 bases between. In germline, CDR1 is SQVTM, CDR2 ANQGSEA. The CDR3 covers 11 residues. Here the CDR3 reads CSVQGAYEQYF. CDR3 nucleotides: TGCAGCGTTCAGGGCGCCTACGAGCAGTACTTC.

This clone has just a few counts. The CDR3 bases are TGCGCCAGCAGCTTGGAGGCAGGCTCTGGAAACACCATATATTTT. Protein product: CASSLEAGSGNTIYF. This chain uses TRBV5-1 with TRBJ1-3; D is uncertain. Germline V gene data show CDR1 as SGHRS and CDR2 as YFSETQ. The V end lost 0 bases, the J end lost 0 bases, and 7 bases lay between the germline ends. The CDR3 extends over 15 amino acids.

The rearrangement links TRBV5-1 to TRBJ1-6; D remains ambiguous. V dropped 4 bases and J dropped 0 bases, with 11 bases sitting between them. The CDR3 has 16 residues. Looked up from germline, CDR1 is SGHRS and CDR2 is YFSETQ. The CDR3 bases are TGCGCCAGCAGCCCGGACGGGAGCTCCTATAATTCACCCCTCCACTTT. It specifies CASSPDGSSYNSPLHF.

This clone has more than one count but fewer than ten. CDR3 loop: CASISSYNEQYF. CDR3 DNA sequence: TGTGCCAGCATATCTAGTTATAACGAGCAGTACTTC. The chain uses TRBV25-1 and TRBJ2-7; D unresolved. V was pared by 7 bases and J by 5 bases, with 12 bases between. CDR1 MGHDK and CDR2 SYGVNS come from the germline V gene. The CDR3 totals 12 residues.